This is a list of T cell receptor beta chains from one sample in a study of CD8+ T cells in alopecia areata. Profiling relied on immunoSEQ multiplex PCR, and the TCRdb table lists in-frame clones only, not all of them. The sample lists 110,000 or so clones; around 59% were seen once. The sequenced sample was CD8+ T cells sorted from blood. The receptors were sampled from a human donor in good health. CDR3s include the opening cysteine and the closing phenylalanine or tryptophan. The D gene is left open where the match is weak. Not every row has a clone size; where given, it reads once, few, many or a size class.

j_call	v_call	clone_size	d_call	cdr3_nt	cdr3_aa
TRBJ2-7	TRBV30	few	NA	TGTGCCTGGGCTTTGGGCCGATCCTACGAGCAGTACTTC	CAWALGRSYEQYF
TRBJ1-2	TRBV27	NA	NA	TGTGCCAGCGGTATGAACGGGGGGCTCTATGGCTACACCTTC	CASGMNGGLYGYTF
TRBJ1-5	TRBV30	NA	NA	TGTGCCTGGAGTGTACCTCCCGGGGAGGGTCGTCAGCCCCAGCATTTT	CAWSVPPGEGRQPQHF
TRBJ2-3	TRBV9	once	NA	TGTGCCAGCAGCACCCCCCGGGACCAACTCACAGATACGCAGTATTTT	CASSTPRDQLTDTQYF
TRBJ2-2	TRBV5-4	NA	NA	TGTGCCAGCAGCTTACTAACTAGCAGTTTCACCGGGGAGCTGTTTTTT	CASSLLTSSFTGELFF
TRBJ2-3	TRBV15	NA	TRBD2	TGTGCCACCAGCAGTCCCCTGGGCGGGGGGGGCACAGATACGCAGTATTTT	CATSSPLGGGGTDTQYF
TRBJ2-7	TRBV5-1	NA	TRBD1	TGCGCCAGCAGCTTGGGACAGGGGTCCCACGAGCAGTACTTC	CASSLGQGSHEQYF
TRBJ1-6	TRBV13	NA	TRBD1	TGTGCCAGCAGCCCGAGGACAGGGGGGCGAGGGGGGCCCCTCCACTTT	CASSPRTGGRGGPLHF
TRBJ2-1	TRBV13	NA	TRBD2	TGTGCCAGCAGTTCCGGGACTACCTACAATGAGCAGTTCTTC	CASSSGTTYNEQFF
TRBJ1-3	TRBV28	NA	NA	TGTGCCAGCAGTTTGCCCTCTGGAAACACCATATATTTT	CASSLPSGNTIYF
TRBJ2-4	TRBV14	NA	NA	TGTGCCAGCAGCCAGCTTGTCTCCCCGGCGGGAAACATTCAGTACTTC	CASSQLVSPAGNIQYF
TRBJ1-5	TRBV27	NA	TRBD1	TGTGCCAGCAGTTTGAAGCAGGGGGATTTCAATCAGCCCCAGCATTTT	CASSLKQGDFNQPQHF
TRBJ2-1	TRBV5-4	NA	NA	TGTGCCAGCAGCTCCCTGCTTATCTACAATGAGCAGTTCTTC	CASSSLLIYNEQFF
TRBJ2-1	TRBV5-6	NA	TRBD2	TGTGCCAGCAGCCCCGGGACTAGCGGGTCCTACGGGGGGCAGTTCTTC	CASSPGTSGSYGGQFF
TRBJ2-2	TRBV29-1	NA	NA	TGCAGCGCCCAGGTTAACACCGGGGAGCTGTTTTTT	CSAQVNTGELFF
TRBJ2-1	TRBV19	NA	NA	TGTGCCAGTAGGGGACGCGACAATGAGCAGTTCTTC	CASRGRDNEQFF
TRBJ2-7	TRBV13	few	NA	TGTGCCAGCAGCCTTTCTACCGGGATTTACGAGCAGTACTTC	CASSLSTGIYEQYF
TRBJ2-7	TRBV4-2	NA	NA	TGTGCCAGCAGCCAAGATGGGTTCGAGCAGTACTTC	CASSQDGFEQYF
TRBJ1-5	TRBV5-6	NA	NA	TGTGCCAGCAGCTCATTCAATCAGCCCCAGCATTTT	CASSSFNQPQHF
TRBJ2-7	TRBV9	once	NA	TGTGCCAGCAGCGTTGGTAGTGGGAACGAGCAGTACTTC	CASSVGSGNEQYF
TRBJ2-5	TRBV28	NA	NA	TGTGCCAGCAGTCTTTACAGGCAGGAGACCCAGTACTTC	CASSLYRQETQYF
TRBJ1-1	TRBV29-1	NA	NA	TGCAGCGTTGAGCCCCCCGTCGTGGTTACTGAAGCTTTCTTT	CSVEPPVVVTEAFF
TRBJ2-2	TRBV4-3	few	TRBD2	TGCGCCAGCAGCCAAGATTGGGAGGGGAACACCGGGGAGCTGTTTTTT	CASSQDWEGNTGELFF
TRBJ2-2	TRBV23-1	few	NA	TGCGCCTGTTCCCGGGGCGGGGTTTCCGGGGAGCTGTTTTTT	CACSRGGVSGELFF